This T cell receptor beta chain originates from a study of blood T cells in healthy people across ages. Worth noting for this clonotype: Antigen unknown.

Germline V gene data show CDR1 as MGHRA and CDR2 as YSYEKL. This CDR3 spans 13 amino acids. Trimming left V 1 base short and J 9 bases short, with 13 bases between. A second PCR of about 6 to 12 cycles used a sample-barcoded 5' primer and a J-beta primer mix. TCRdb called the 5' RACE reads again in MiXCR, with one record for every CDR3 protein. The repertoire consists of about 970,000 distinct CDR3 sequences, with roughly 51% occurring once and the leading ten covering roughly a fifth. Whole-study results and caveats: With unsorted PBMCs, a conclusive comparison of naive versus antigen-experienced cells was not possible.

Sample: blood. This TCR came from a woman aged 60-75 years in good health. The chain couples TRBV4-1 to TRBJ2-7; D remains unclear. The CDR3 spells CASSQVGLRVQYF. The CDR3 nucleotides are TGCGCCAGCAGCCAAGTGGGTCTTAGGGTGCAGTACTTC.